This is a list of T cell receptor beta chains from one sample in a study of blood T cell repertoires in COVID-19. TCRdb keeps only in-frame clones here, not all; method: immunoSEQ multiplex PCR. This table has more than 300,000 clones, around 86% appearing once. Sequenced material: peripheral blood. The receptors were gathered from a woman aged 45-65 years with COVID-19, enrolled during active disease. CDR3s include the opening cysteine and the closing phenylalanine or tryptophan.

CDR3aa	j_gene	v_gene
CASRLTSRGETEAFF	TRBJ1-1	TRBV19
CASSLTRLADGTDTQYF	TRBJ2-3	TRBV7-3
CASSLVGGGRSETQYF	TRBJ2-5	TRBV5-4
CASSRQVQETQYF	TRBJ2-5	TRBV19
CASSLRGADSEQFF	TRBJ2-1	TRBV5-1
CASSLAGAKETQYF	TRBJ2-5	TRBV7-3
CASSFNFAEAFF	TRBJ1-1	TRBV5-1
CASSLNLRETQYF	TRBJ2-5	TRBV12-3/TRBV12-4
CASSTGGEANYGYTF	TRBJ1-2	TRBV6-5
CATGSGRIYEQYF	TRBJ2-7	TRBV2
CASSLGDRRYYEQYF	TRBJ2-7	TRBV5-8
CASGAGVPTDTQYF	TRBJ2-3	TRBV7-3
CSAMGQKNTEAFF	TRBJ1-1	TRBV29-1
CASSSSGTSYEQFF	TRBJ2-1	TRBV5-1
CASSYPQGEGYTF	TRBJ1-2	TRBV6-5
CASSTSGRQETQYF	TRBJ2-5	TRBV7-9
CASSPRTGYGYTF	TRBJ1-2	TRBV7-2
CASSLAGGVQPQHF	TRBJ1-5	TRBV5-6
CASSFDRGNQPQHF	TRBJ1-5	TRBV5-5
CASSPLAGVVEQYF	TRBJ2-7	TRBV7-6
CASSELTGARINEQFF	TRBJ2-1	TRBV6-1
CASSGGDNSPLHF	TRBJ1-6	TRBV5-1
CASSQSPPGLGRRRSPYEQYF	TRBJ2-7	TRBV23-1
CASGPLGLSYRGPTYEQYF	TRBJ2-7	TRBV12-5
CASSPRRWSADTQYF	TRBJ2-3	TRBV11-1
CASSRNSFQETQYF	TRBJ2-5	TRBV28
CASSLLTAGSGELFF	TRBJ2-2	TRBV5-1
CASSFGTGGYNTGELFF	TRBJ2-2	TRBV5-1
CASSLGTGGSEQYF	TRBJ2-7	TRBV7-9
CASSPGLAFYEQYF	TRBJ2-7	TRBV18
CASSLEGARSTGELFF	TRBJ2-2	TRBV5-1
CAWSVDSVYYEQYF	TRBJ2-7	TRBV30
CASNNLIGANYGYTF	TRBJ1-2	TRBV7-9
CASSLVGTGQETQYF	TRBJ2-5	TRBV5-1
CASSWTGGERGYTF	TRBJ1-2	TRBV28
CASSSPSKNQETQYF	TRBJ2-5	TRBV7-9
CATSRGRSTDTQYF	TRBJ2-3	TRBV6-2/TRBV6-3
CASSYSTGKLGYTF	TRBJ1-2	TRBV6-5
CASSLGGQGAHEQYF	TRBJ2-7	TRBV5-4
CASSQEIKETGCYEQYF	TRBJ2-7	TRBV3-1/TRBV3-2
CASSPFSDYGYTF	TRBJ1-2	TRBV18
CASSQNPSTGSNEQYF	TRBJ2-7	TRBV3-1/TRBV3-2
CAWTVGKRTSTDTQYF	TRBJ2-3	TRBV30
CASRIQGNEQYF	TRBJ2-7	TRBV5-5
CASGLQIGDTQYF	TRBJ2-3	TRBV2
CASSLQGANSPLHF	TRBJ1-6	TRBV7-9
CASSSGLAGVPSTDTQYF	TRBJ2-3	TRBV5-1
CASREGQGTTEAFF	TRBJ1-1	TRBV19
CASSLWQGDPSYEQYF	TRBJ2-7	TRBV27
CASMGRRYEQFF	TRBJ2-1	TRBV2
CASSPLAGVGATDTQYF	TRBJ2-3	TRBV18